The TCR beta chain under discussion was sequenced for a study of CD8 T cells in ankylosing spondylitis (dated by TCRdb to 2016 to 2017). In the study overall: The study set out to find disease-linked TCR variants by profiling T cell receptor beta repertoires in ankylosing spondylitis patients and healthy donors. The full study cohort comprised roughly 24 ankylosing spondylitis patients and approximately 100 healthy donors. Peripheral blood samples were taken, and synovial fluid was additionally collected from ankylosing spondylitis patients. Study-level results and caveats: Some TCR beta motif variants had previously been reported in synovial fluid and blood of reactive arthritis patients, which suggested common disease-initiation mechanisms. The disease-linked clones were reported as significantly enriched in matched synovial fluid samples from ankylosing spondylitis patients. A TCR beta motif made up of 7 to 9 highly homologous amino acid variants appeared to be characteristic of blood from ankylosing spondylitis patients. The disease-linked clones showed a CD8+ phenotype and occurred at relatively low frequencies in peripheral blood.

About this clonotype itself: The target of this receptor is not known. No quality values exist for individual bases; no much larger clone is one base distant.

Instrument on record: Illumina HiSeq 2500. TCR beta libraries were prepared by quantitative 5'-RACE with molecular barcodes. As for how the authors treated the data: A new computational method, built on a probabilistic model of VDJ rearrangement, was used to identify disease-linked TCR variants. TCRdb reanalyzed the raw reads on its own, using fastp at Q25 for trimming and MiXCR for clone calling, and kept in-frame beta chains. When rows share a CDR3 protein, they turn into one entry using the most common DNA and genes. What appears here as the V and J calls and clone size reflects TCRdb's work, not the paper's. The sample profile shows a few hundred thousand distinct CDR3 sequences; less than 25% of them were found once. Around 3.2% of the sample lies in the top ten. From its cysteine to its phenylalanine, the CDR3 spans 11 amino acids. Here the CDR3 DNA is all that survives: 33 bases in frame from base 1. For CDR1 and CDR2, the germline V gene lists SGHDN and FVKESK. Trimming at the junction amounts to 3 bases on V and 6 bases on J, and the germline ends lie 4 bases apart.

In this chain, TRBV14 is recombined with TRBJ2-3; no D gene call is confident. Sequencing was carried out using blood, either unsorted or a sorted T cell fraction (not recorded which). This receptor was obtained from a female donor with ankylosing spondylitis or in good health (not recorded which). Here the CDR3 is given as CASSQMDTQYF. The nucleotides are TGTGCCAGCAGCCAGATGGATACGCAGTATTTT.